This is a list of T cell receptor beta chains from one sample in a study of T and B cells in COVID-19 patients. TCRdb re-called the multiplex PCR reads through MiXCR, storing one row per CDR3 protein. Altogether 20,000 to 25,000 distinct CDR3 sequences are present, around 30% being singletons, with the ten largest covering about 2.2%. The material sequenced was blood. The source of these receptors is a human donor who had recovered from COVID-19. Both conserved end residues are part of each CDR3.

TRBV11-3,CASSLGQGAGNEQFF
TRBV6-5,CASSRAGGQNTQYF
TRBV24-1,CATSEAGLAGALTDTQYF
TRBV30,CAWRGVGTGGRREQFF
TRBV6-6,CASSATGGSAGTEAFF
TRBV6-5,CASSSAPGTTGIGRATEAFF
TRBV5-4,CASTLLGGTASSPLHF
TRBV11-3,CASSSGTPGNTIYF
TRBV6-5,CASRTGGLTNEKLFF
TRBV11-3,CASSPPQAGVSTKNIQYF
TRBV6-1,CASTPEGDYSGANVLTF
TRBV2,CASSGDRGHYNTGELFF
TRBV12-3/TRBV12-4,CASSPWRGRSYGYTF
TRBV5-8,CASTHGGGRNEQFF